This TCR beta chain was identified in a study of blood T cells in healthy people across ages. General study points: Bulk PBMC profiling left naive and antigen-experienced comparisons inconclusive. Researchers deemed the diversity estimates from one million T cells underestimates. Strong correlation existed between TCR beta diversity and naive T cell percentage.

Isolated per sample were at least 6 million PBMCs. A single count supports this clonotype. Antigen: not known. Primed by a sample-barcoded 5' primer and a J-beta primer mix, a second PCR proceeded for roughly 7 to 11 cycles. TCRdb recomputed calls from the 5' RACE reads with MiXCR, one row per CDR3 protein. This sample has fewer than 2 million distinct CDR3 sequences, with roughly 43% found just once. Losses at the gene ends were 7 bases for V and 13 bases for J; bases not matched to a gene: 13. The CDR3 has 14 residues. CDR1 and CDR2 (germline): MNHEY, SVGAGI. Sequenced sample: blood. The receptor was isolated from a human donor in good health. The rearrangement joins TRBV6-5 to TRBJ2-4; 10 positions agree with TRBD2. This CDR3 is CASTLAGGNNEQYF. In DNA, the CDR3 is TGTGCCAGCACGTTAGCGGGGGGAAACAATGAGCAGTACTTC.